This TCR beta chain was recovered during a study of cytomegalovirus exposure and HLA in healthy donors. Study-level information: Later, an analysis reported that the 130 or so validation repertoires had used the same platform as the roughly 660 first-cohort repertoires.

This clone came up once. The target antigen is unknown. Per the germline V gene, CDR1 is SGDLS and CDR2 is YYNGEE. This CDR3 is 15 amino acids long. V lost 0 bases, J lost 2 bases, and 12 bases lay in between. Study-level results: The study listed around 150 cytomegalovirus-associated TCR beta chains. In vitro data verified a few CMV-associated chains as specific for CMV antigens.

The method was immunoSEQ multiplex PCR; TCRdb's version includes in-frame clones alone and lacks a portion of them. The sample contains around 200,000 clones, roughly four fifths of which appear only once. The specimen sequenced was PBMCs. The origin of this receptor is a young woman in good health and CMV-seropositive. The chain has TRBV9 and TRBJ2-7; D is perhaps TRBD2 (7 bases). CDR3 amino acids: CASSVEGGPTYEQYF. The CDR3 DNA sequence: TGTGCCAGCAGCGTAGAGGGGGGGCCTACCTACGAGCAGTACTTC.